The T cell receptor beta chain described here comes from a study of blood T cell repertoires in COVID-19. Overall study: Researchers got acute and convalescent COVID-19 samples from the United States, Italy and Spain. PBMCs, B-cell-depleted T cells, or T cells provided the cDNA or gDNA that made up the material.

Germline trimming cut 4 bases from V and 3 bases from J; bases unmatched to any gene: 11. Germline V gene lookup returns CDR1 SGHRS and CDR2 YFSETQ. This CDR3 contains 16 residues. In the study's own analysis: The assay estimated nucleated cells by amplifying reference gene primers. Sequencing was performed with immunoSEQ multiplex PCR; in TCRdb, only in-frame clones are kept and a portion is missing. D and trimming come from the DNA, and the V and J calls and clone size come from that table. There are tens of thousands of clones in the sample; almost 90% occur only once, and around 15% lies in the top ten.

This chain links TRBV5-1 with TRBJ2-7, with 9 bases lining up with TRBD2. Sequenced sample: peripheral blood. The origin of this receptor is a man between 65 and 79 years old with acute or convalescent COVID-19. CDR3 DNA sequence: TGCGCCAGCAGCCCCAAACCGGGACTAGCTCTCTACGAGCAGTACTTC. It codes for CASSPKPGLALYEQYF.